The rows below give T cell receptor beta chains drawn from one sample of a study of T cell responses to AZD1222 COVID-19 vaccine. Measured with immunoSEQ multiplex PCR; TCRdb has only the in-frame clones, and not every one. Of 120,000 or so clones in the sample, 92% are singletons; the top ten hold 1.1%. This material consisted of peripheral blood, taken on day 0 of AZD1222 vaccination. All receptors come from an adult in good health. CDR3s include the opening cysteine and the closing phenylalanine or tryptophan. The order of the fields is CDR3 protein, CDR3 DNA, J gene, clone size, D gene, V gene. The D gene is left open where the match is weak. Size values are once, few and many counts, or a class for expanded clones, and some rows have none.

CDR3aa: CASSWDRDNEQFF
CDR3nt: TGTGCCAGCAGTTGGGACAGGGATAATGAGCAGTTCTTC
j_gene: TRBJ2-1
abundance: once
d_gene: TRBD1
v_gene: TRBV7-7

CDR3aa: CASSPVRVVRLAGAKDRSYNEQFF
CDR3nt: TGTGCCAGCTCACCAGTCAGGGTTGTGCGGCTAGCGGGAGCAAAGGATCGATCCTACAATGAGCAGTTCTTC
j_gene: TRBJ2-1
abundance: -
d_gene: TRBD2
v_gene: TRBV18

CDR3aa: CASSPRQGDEQYF
CDR3nt: TGTGCCAGCAGCCCCCGACAGGGTGACGAGCAGTACTTC
j_gene: TRBJ2-7
abundance: once
d_gene: TRBD1
v_gene: TRBV3-1/TRBV3-2

CDR3aa: CASSRGAGADTQYF
CDR3nt: TGCGCCAGCAGCCGAGGCGCGGGGGCAGATACGCAGTATTTT
j_gene: TRBJ2-3
abundance: -
d_gene: TRBD2
v_gene: TRBV4-1

CDR3aa: CASSPGGVGTDTQYF
CDR3nt: TGTGCCAGCAGCCCCGGGGGGGTTGGCACAGATACGCAGTATTTT
j_gene: TRBJ2-3
abundance: -
d_gene: TRBD2
v_gene: TRBV7-2

CDR3aa: CSVGDTGELFF
CDR3nt: TGCAGCGTGGGGGACACCGGGGAGCTGTTTTTT
j_gene: TRBJ2-2
abundance: -
d_gene: -
v_gene: TRBV29-1

CDR3aa: CASTRGTGRADTQYF
CDR3nt: TGTGCCAGCACTCGAGGGACAGGCCGCGCAGATACGCAGTATTTT
j_gene: TRBJ2-3
abundance: -
d_gene: TRBD1
v_gene: TRBV7-9

CDR3aa: CASSPQETQYF
CDR3nt: TGCGCCAGCAGCCCCCAAGAGACCCAGTACTTC
j_gene: TRBJ2-5
abundance: -
d_gene: -
v_gene: TRBV10-2

CDR3aa: CASRGYSGTSPGGYTF
CDR3nt: TGTGCCAGCAGGGGTTATTCAGGGACCTCCCCCGGTGGCTACACCTTC
j_gene: TRBJ1-2
abundance: -
d_gene: -
v_gene: TRBV13

CDR3aa: CAINVGTGGGYGYTF
CDR3nt: TGTGCCATCAACGTCGGGACAGGGGGTGGTTATGGCTACACCTTC
j_gene: TRBJ1-2
abundance: -
d_gene: TRBD1
v_gene: TRBV10-3

CDR3aa: CASSPGLAGYEQYF
CDR3nt: TGCGCCAGCAGCCCGGGACTAGCGGGGTACGAGCAGTACTTC
j_gene: TRBJ2-7
abundance: -
d_gene: TRBD2
v_gene: TRBV5-1

CDR3aa: CASSPRLTEAFF
CDR3nt: TGTGCCAGCAGTCCCCGACTTACTGAAGCTTTCTTT
j_gene: TRBJ1-1
abundance: -
d_gene: -
v_gene: TRBV2

CDR3aa: CASSDLQFYEQFF
CDR3nt: TGTGCCAGCAGTGATCTCCAGTTTTATGAGCAGTTCTTC
j_gene: TRBJ2-1
abundance: -
d_gene: -
v_gene: TRBV6-1

CDR3aa: CASSKGTGTGGGYEQFF
CDR3nt: TGCGCCAGCTCCAAAGGGACCGGGACAGGGGGCGGCTATGAGCAGTTCTTC
j_gene: TRBJ2-1
abundance: -
d_gene: TRBD1
v_gene: TRBV5-1

CDR3aa: CASSLRDRGSGEKLFF
CDR3nt: TGCGCCAGCAGCTTGAGGGACAGGGGTTCAGGTGAAAAACTGTTTTTT
j_gene: TRBJ1-4
abundance: -
d_gene: TRBD1
v_gene: TRBV5-1

CDR3aa: CASSKKKSRPEAFF
CDR3nt: TGTGCCAGCAGCAAAAAGAAGTCCCGACCTGAAGCTTTCTTT
j_gene: TRBJ1-1
abundance: -
d_gene: -
v_gene: TRBV5-6

CDR3aa: CASSVGIAGNEQYF
CDR3nt: TGTGCCAGCAGCGTAGGTATAGCGGGAAACGAGCAGTACTTC
j_gene: TRBJ2-7
abundance: -
d_gene: TRBD2
v_gene: TRBV9

CDR3aa: CAWSVTIEAFF
CDR3nt: TGTGCCTGGAGTGTAACTATTGAAGCTTTCTTT
j_gene: TRBJ1-1
abundance: few
d_gene: -
v_gene: TRBV30

CDR3aa: CSLIQENTEAFF
CDR3nt: TGCAGCCTAATACAGGAGAACACTGAAGCTTTCTTT
j_gene: TRBJ1-1
abundance: -
d_gene: -
v_gene: TRBV29-1

CDR3aa: CASSPSGTSGNTIYF
CDR3nt: TGCGCCAGCAGCCCCTCAGGGACCTCTGGAAACACCATATATTTT
j_gene: TRBJ1-3
abundance: -
d_gene: -
v_gene: TRBV5-1

CDR3aa: CAWGTRGVGQSQPQHF
CDR3nt: TGTGCCTGGGGGACGAGGGGAGTGGGCCAGAGTCAGCCCCAGCATTTT
j_gene: TRBJ1-5
abundance: -
d_gene: -
v_gene: TRBV30

CDR3aa: CASSHYSGIGNYEQYF
CDR3nt: TGTGCCAGCAGCCACTATAGCGGGATAGGGAACTACGAGCAGTACTTC
j_gene: TRBJ2-7
abundance: -
d_gene: TRBD2
v_gene: TRBV14

CDR3aa: CASSLAQTQGTEAFF
CDR3nt: TGCGCCAGCAGCTTGGCACAGACACAAGGCACTGAAGCTTTCTTT
j_gene: TRBJ1-1
abundance: -
d_gene: -
v_gene: TRBV5-1

CDR3aa: CASSVRRTSGRRSTQYF
CDR3nt: TGTGCCAGCAGTGTTCGACGGACTAGCGGGAGGAGAAGTACGCAGTATTTT
j_gene: TRBJ2-3
abundance: -
d_gene: TRBD2
v_gene: TRBV7-3

CDR3aa: CASNLAGVYNEQFF
CDR3nt: TGTGCCAGCAATTTAGCGGGGGTTTACAATGAGCAGTTCTTC
j_gene: TRBJ2-1
abundance: -
d_gene: TRBD2
v_gene: TRBV28

CDR3aa: CASSSDRYSYEQYF
CDR3nt: TGTGCCAGCAGCTCCGACAGGTACTCCTACGAGCAGTACTTC
j_gene: TRBJ2-7
abundance: -
d_gene: -
v_gene: TRBV7-2

CDR3aa: CASSLGSVQPQHF
CDR3nt: TGTGCCAGCTCATTAGGGTCGGTTCAGCCCCAGCATTTT
j_gene: TRBJ1-5
abundance: -
d_gene: -
v_gene: TRBV18

CDR3aa: CASRLPFGNTIYF
CDR3nt: TGTGCCAGCAGGCTCCCTTTCGGAAACACCATATATTTT
j_gene: TRBJ1-3
abundance: few
d_gene: -
v_gene: TRBV28

CDR3aa: CASSYSTIGGEKLFF
CDR3nt: TGTGCCAGCAGTTACTCGACTATCGGCGGGGAAAAACTGTTTTTT
j_gene: TRBJ1-4
abundance: -
d_gene: -
v_gene: TRBV6-5

CDR3aa: CASLGTSGREYQETQYF
CDR3nt: TGTGCCAGCTTAGGGACTAGCGGGAGAGAGTACCAAGAGACCCAGTACTTC
j_gene: TRBJ2-5
abundance: -
d_gene: TRBD2
v_gene: TRBV5-6

CDR3aa: CATSDPVGTDTQYF
CDR3nt: TGTGCCACCAGTGACCCGGTCGGCACAGATACGCAGTATTTT
j_gene: TRBJ2-3
abundance: once
d_gene: -
v_gene: TRBV24-1

CDR3aa: CASTGRRGTSDEKLFF
CDR3nt: TGTGCCAGCACCGGAAGACGTGGGACTTCGGATGAAAAACTGTTTTTT
j_gene: TRBJ1-4
abundance: -
d_gene: -
v_gene: TRBV28

CDR3aa: CASTGDSYEQYF
CDR3nt: TGTGCCAGTACAGGGGATTCCTACGAGCAGTACTTC
j_gene: TRBJ2-7
abundance: -
d_gene: TRBD1
v_gene: TRBV2

CDR3aa: CASSSIQGPYEQYF
CDR3nt: TGTGCCAGCAGCTCGATCCAGGGTCCCTACGAGCAGTACTTC
j_gene: TRBJ2-7
abundance: once
d_gene: -
v_gene: TRBV7-9

CDR3aa: CASSLDAETYEQYF
CDR3nt: TGTGCCAGCAGCTTGGATGCTGAGACCTACGAGCAGTACTTC
j_gene: TRBJ2-7
abundance: -
d_gene: -
v_gene: TRBV5-4

CDR3aa: CASSIWGGSYNEQFF
CDR3nt: TGTGCCAGTAGTATTTGGGGGGGCTCCTACAATGAGCAGTTCTTC
j_gene: TRBJ2-1
abundance: once
d_gene: TRBD2
v_gene: TRBV19

CDR3aa: CASRPSVTPYNEQFF
CDR3nt: TGCGCCAGCAGACCTTCTGTAACACCCTACAATGAGCAGTTCTTC
j_gene: TRBJ2-1
abundance: -
d_gene: -
v_gene: TRBV5-1

CDR3aa: CASSRNIHRTVYEQYF
CDR3nt: TGTGCCAGCAGCCGCAACATTCACAGGACAGTCTACGAGCAGTACTTC
j_gene: TRBJ2-7
abundance: -
d_gene: -
v_gene: TRBV28

CDR3aa: CASSPNGGASYEQYF
CDR3nt: TGTGCCAGCAGCCCCAATGGCGGGGCCTCCTACGAGCAGTACTTC
j_gene: TRBJ2-7
abundance: once
d_gene: -
v_gene: TRBV7-3

CDR3aa: CASSDSITEAFF
CDR3nt: TGTGCCAGCAGTGACAGTATCACTGAAGCTTTCTTT
j_gene: TRBJ1-1
abundance: -
d_gene: -
v_gene: TRBV6-1

CDR3aa: CASSDGRAVTGELFF
CDR3nt: TGTGCCAGCAGCGACGGGAGGGCCGTCACCGGGGAGCTGTTTTTT
j_gene: TRBJ2-2
abundance: -
d_gene: TRBD2
v_gene: TRBV9

CDR3aa: CAIATGSNTEAFF
CDR3nt: TGTGCCATCGCGACAGGTTCGAACACTGAAGCTTTCTTT
j_gene: TRBJ1-1
abundance: -
d_gene: -
v_gene: TRBV10-3